The 28 T cell receptor beta chains below come from one sample, sequenced in a study of neurological immune-mediated disorders. TCRdb independently ran MiXCR on the 5' RACE reads; one entry per CDR3 protein. This table holds around 100,000 distinct CDR3 sequences, under 14% found once. Described time point: longitudinal time-point 3. Sequencing used PBMCs. The receptor source for this set is a female donor with HTLV-1-associated myelopathy (HAM/TSP).

The rearrangement links TRBV7-9 to TRBJ2-4; unclear D gene. The CDR3 extends over 13 amino acids. V was cut by 4 bases and J by 4 bases, with 8 bases left in between. Looked up from germline, CDR1 is SEHNR and CDR2 is FQNEAQ (reference sequence). This chain's CDR3 is CASSSVGKNIQYF. The CDR3 DNA reads TGTGCCAGCAGCTCGGTCGGGAAAAACATTCAGTACTTC. Drawing the rest from reference TRBV7-9 and TRBJ2-4, the complete variable domain is DTGVSQNPRHKITKRGQNVTFRCDPISEHNRLYWYRQTLGQGPEFLTYFQNEAQLEKSRLLSDRFSAERPKGSFSTLEIQRTEQGDSAMYLCASSSVGKNIQYFGAGTRLSVL.

This clonotype was counted ten times or more. The chain employs TRBV6-5 and TRBJ1-1; 9 nucleotides align to TRBD1. This CDR3 has 16 residues. The V and J ends lost 4 bases and 6 bases, in that order; junction bases with no gene match: 12. Germline values: CDR1 MNHEY, CDR2 SVGAGI. This CDR3 is CASSSTGGEGISEAFF. CDR3 nucleotide sequence: TGTGCCAGCAGTTCCACAGGGGGCGAAGGAATCTCTGAAGCTTTCTTT.

A remark on this clonotype: This clone may be a read error of a much larger clone one base away. The chain recombines TRBV6-2 or TRBV6-3 with TRBJ2-7; TRBD1 matches at 8 bases. J lost 3 bases, V lost 2 bases, and 15 bases had no gene match. Looked up from germline, CDR1 is MNHEY and CDR2 is SVGEGT. The CDR3 is made up of 18 amino acids. CDR3 loop: CASSYRTSWTGRIYEQYF. Here the CDR3 DNA reads TGTGCCAGCAGTTACCGAACCTCCTGGACAGGGAGAATCTACGAGCAGTACTTC.

The chain combines TRBV6-5 with TRBJ1-1; 10 bases map to TRBD1. Losses at the gene ends were 2 bases for V and 5 bases for J; bases not matched to a gene: 8. This CDR3 region has 16 residues. Per the germline V gene, CDR1 is MNHEY and CDR2 is SVGAGI. The CDR3 loop reads CASSYLGGQGRTEAFF. DNA for the CDR3: TGTGCCAGCAGTTACCTGGGGGGACAGGGGAGGACTGAAGCTTTCTTT.

This clonotype was observed many times. This chain uses TRBV6-5 with TRBJ2-7, with D hard to call. Trimming took 0 bases from V and 3 from J, leaving 9 bases between them. Germline loops: CDR1 MNHEY, CDR2 SVGAGI. The length of the CDR3 is 14 residues. For the CDR3, the DNA is TGTGCCAGCAGTTACTCGTACTCGAACTACGAGCAGTACTTC. Translation gives CASSYSYSNYEQYF.

This clonotype was observed many times. The rearrangement links TRBV9 to TRBJ2-7; TRBD1 aligns across 7 bases. V shed 4 bases and J 0 bases; nucleotides not matched to a gene: 13. This CDR3 has 17 residues. CDR1 is SGDLS, CDR2 YYNGEE, per germline. The DNA of the CDR3 is TGTGCCAGCAGCCCCCTCCCGTGGGGACAGCGCTCCTACGAGCAGTACTTC. This encodes CASSPLPWGQRSYEQYF.

This clonotype was recorded many times. V and J are TRBV9 and TRBJ2-1, with 13 bases lining up with TRBD2. The CDR3 sequence is 24 residues long. Trimming took 0 bases from V and 4 from J; bases not matched to a gene: 25. Looked up from germline, CDR1 is SGDLS and CDR2 is YYNGEE. CDR3 nucleotide sequence: TGTGCCAGCAGCGTAGTGGGAAGGACTAGCGGGGGCCTCCACGAATGGAGAAATTACAATGAGCAGTTCTTC. Encoded protein: CASSVVGRTSGGLHEWRNYNEQFF. Together with reference TRBV9 and TRBJ2-1, the CDR3 gives the full variable domain: DSGVTQTPKHLITATGQRVTLRCSPRSGDLSVYWYQQSLDQGLQFLIQYYNGEERAKGNILERFSAQQFPDLHSELNLSSLELGDSALYFCASSVVGRTSGGLHEWRNYNEQFFGPGTRLTVL.

This clonotype was counted ten times or more. The chain is built from TRBV5-1 and TRBJ2-3; 13 bases match TRBD2. This CDR3 region has 16 residues. Germline assignment: CDR1 SGHRS and CDR2 YFSETQ. The trim removed 0 bases at V and 4 bases at J, leaving 2 bases unmatched. The DNA for the CDR3 is TGCGCCAGCAGCTTGGGGACTAGCGGGGGAGCAGATACGCAGTATTTT. Residues: CASSLGTSGGADTQYF.

CDR3 DNA sequence: TGCGCCAGCAGCTTTCAGGGTTTGCAGACCCAGTACTTC. It encodes CASSFQGLQTQYF. This chain connects TRBV5-1 to TRBJ2-5; D may be TRBD1 (5 bases). CDR1 and CDR2 (germline): SGHRS, YFSETQ. The CDR3 contains 13 residues. Trimming removed 2 bases from V and 6 bases from J, with 11 bases in between. The whole variable domain, filled in from reference TRBV5-1 and TRBJ2-5, reads KAGVTQTPRYLIKTRGQQVTLSCSPISGHRSVSWYQQTPGQGLQFLFEYFSETQRNKGNFPGRFSGRQFSNSRSEMNVSTLELGDSALYLCASSFQGLQTQYFGPGTRLLVL.

This clonotype was recorded at least ten times. The CDR3 is CASSQGDRHTEAFF. CDR3 in DNA: TGTGCCAGCAGCCAAGGGGACAGGCACACTGAAGCTTTCTTT. V gene TRBV4-2 combines with J gene TRBJ1-1, with 8 nucleotides matching TRBD1. This CDR3 has 14 residues. V lost 1 base, J lost 3 bases, and 1 base stayed unmatched. Per the germline V gene, CDR1 is LGHNA and CDR2 is YNFKEQ.

This clonotype was counted ten times or more. CDR3 loop: CASSPRQTIQQNTQYF. The CDR3 region has the DNA TGTGCCAGCAGTCCAAGACAGACCATCCAACAAAATACGCAGTATTTT. The chain links TRBV12-3 or TRBV12-4 to TRBJ2-3, with D possibly being TRBD1 (5 bases). V was cut by 5 bases and J by 7 bases, with 22 bases left in between. This CDR3 comprises 16 residues.

This clonotype is a singleton in its sample. Because the CDR3's place on the DNA is in doubt, the DNA is left out and the CDR3 is given as listed by TCRdb. This sequence joins TRBV7-9 and TRBJ2-5; the listed D gene, TRBD2, was not tested against the DNA. The CDR3 totals 20 residues, both ends included. Germline CDR1 SEHNR, CDR2 FQNEAQ (reference sequence). CDR3 residues: CASSFYICSARSAGGETQYF.

Ten or more counts support this clonotype. The rearrangement links TRBV11-1 to TRBJ2-3, with unresolved D. The CDR3 consists of 12 residues. Trimming stripped 1 base from V and 6 bases from J, with 5 bases between. Germline CDR1 and CDR2: SGHAT and FQDESV (reference sequence). The CDR3 DNA is TGTGCCAGCAGCTTAGAGGCGGATACGCAGTATTTT. Residues: CASSLEADTQYF. The full variable domain, its missing parts supplied by reference TRBV11-1 and TRBJ2-3, is EAEVAQSPRYKITEKSQAVAFWCDPISGHATLYWYRQILGQGPELLVQFQDESVVDDSQLPKDRFSAERLKGVDSTLKIQPAELGDSAMYLCASSLEADTQYFGPGTRLTVL.

There are many counts of this clonotype. This chain joins TRBV7-2 and TRBJ2-2, with D perhaps TRBD2 (5 bases). Looked up from germline, CDR1 is SGHTA and CDR2 is FQGNSA. The CDR3 loop spans 16 amino acids. The V end was cut by 1 base, the J end by 0 bases, with 9 bases between. In DNA, the CDR3 is TGTGCCAGCAGCTTAGAGGTGCGGGCGAACACCGGGGAGCTGTTTTTT. This codes for CASSLEVRANTGELFF.

This rearrangement joins TRBV20-1 to TRBJ2-2, with a tentative D call TRBD2 (6 bases). The V and J ends lost 4 bases and 1 base respectively, with 16 bases between them. Germline V gene data show CDR1 as DFQATT and CDR2 as SNEGSKA (reference sequence). CDR3 length: 16 amino acids. The CDR3 coding sequence is TGCAGTGCTAATCTAGCGTGGAGCAGGAACACCGGGGAGCTGTTTTTT. It yields the protein CSANLAWSRNTGELFF.

This clonotype was detected ten times or more. The rearrangement links TRBV5-1 to TRBJ1-2; TRBD1 matches at 7 bases. The junction had 5 bases not matched to a gene; V was cut back by 4 bases and J by 2 bases. Germline V CDR1 and CDR2: SGHRS, YFSETQ. The CDR3 length is 14 residues. DNA of the CDR3: TGCGCCAGCAGCATTTCGACAGGGAACTATGGCTACACCTTC. Translated, it gives CASSISTGNYGYTF. The complete variable domain, with remaining parts taken from reference TRBV5-1 and TRBJ1-2, reads KAGVTQTPRYLIKTRGQQVTLSCSPISGHRSVSWYQQTPGQGLQFLFEYFSETQRNKGNFPGRFSGRQFSNSRSEMNVSTLELGDSALYLCASSISTGNYGYTFGSGTRLTVV.

At least ten counts were recorded for this clonotype. V is TRBV5-1 and J is TRBJ2-5; 9 nucleotides agree with TRBD1. The CDR3 has 15 amino acids. V gave up 3 bases and J gave up 5 bases; unmatched junction bases: 8. Germline CDR1 SGHRS, CDR2 YFSETQ. The DNA of the CDR3 is TGCGCCAGCAGCTCCGGGACAGGGTTTACGGAGACCCAGTACTTC. It codes for CASSSGTGFTETQYF. The variable domain in full, with the rest retrieved from reference TRBV5-1 and TRBJ2-5, is KAGVTQTPRYLIKTRGQQVTLSCSPISGHRSVSWYQQTPGQGLQFLFEYFSETQRNKGNFPGRFSGRQFSNSRSEMNVSTLELGDSALYLCASSSGTGFTETQYFGPGTRLLVL.

This clonotype was observed at least ten times. The J gene is TRBJ2-2, the V gene TRBV20-1; D is perhaps TRBD1 (6 bases). CDR3 length equals 14 residues. Germline CDR1 is DFQATT and CDR2 is SNEGSKA (reference sequence). CDR3 sequence reads: CCAQGPHIRGELFF. The CDR3 DNA reads TGCTGCGCACAGGGCCCCCATATCCGTGGGGAGCTGTTTTTT.

This clonotype was recorded many times. Mismatch with germline at one junction end may stem from a read error. The gene calls are TRBV20-1 and TRBJ2-5, with 9 bases that match TRBD2. CDR1 DFQATT and CDR2 SNEGSKA come from the germline V gene (reference sequence). The CDR3 is made up of 14 amino acids. CDR3 sequence (DNA): TGCAGTGCTAGCGGACTAGCGACGCAAGAGGCCCAGTACTTC. As protein: CSASGLATQEAQYF.

This clonotype was found many times. This rearrangement joins TRBV18 to TRBJ2-3; D gene unclear. The CDR3 covers 12 residues. V dropped 3 bases and J dropped 3 bases, with 4 bases sitting between them. Looked up from germline, CDR1 is KGHSH and CDR2 is LQKENI. In DNA form, the CDR3 reads TGTGCCAGCTCACCGGGGACAGATACGCAGTATTTT. Protein: CASSPGTDTQYF.

As to this clonotype: A much bigger clone sits one base away, suggesting this may be a read error. The chain employs TRBV5-1 and TRBJ2-5; TRBD2 might be the D (5 bases). CDR3 length equals 13 residues. Looked up from germline, CDR1 is SGHRS and CDR2 is YFSETQ. V was shortened by 0 bases and J by 5 bases, with 8 bases between the two germline ends. The DNA for the CDR3 is TGCGCCAGCAGCTTGGCGGAGGATGAGACCCAGTACTTC. Translated, it gives CASSLAEDETQYF.

Ten or more counts support this clonotype. The V gene is TRBV5-1, the J gene TRBJ2-2; D unresolved. Germline V gene sequence: CDR1 SGHRS, CDR2 YFSETQ. V lost 0 bases and J 5 bases, leaving 11 bases between the germline ends. The CDR3 sequence is 15 residues long. The CDR3 here is CASSLEVVVTGELFF. Here the CDR3 DNA reads TGCGCCAGCAGCTTGGAGGTAGTAGTTACCGGGGAGCTGTTTTTT.

This clonotype was seen at least ten times. The chain uses TRBV5-1 and TRBJ2-7, with a weak D call TRBD1 (6 bases). Trimming took off 4 bases at V and 2 bases at J, with 10 bases between the two ends. The CDR3 spans 13 residues. In germline, CDR1 is SGHRS, CDR2 YFSETQ. The DNA for the CDR3 is TGCGCCAGCAGCGTGGACAGAGCCTACGAGCAGTACTTC. It is translated as CASSVDRAYEQYF.

This clonotype showed up many times. The chain carries TRBV5-5 and TRBJ2-2; 7 bases are a match to TRBD1. In germline, CDR1 is SGHKS, CDR2 YYEKEE (reference sequence). This CDR3 has 15 amino acids. V shed 6 bases and J 0 bases; nucleotides not matched to a gene: 5. The CDR3 nucleotides read TGTGCCAGCAACAGGGGAGAGTCGAACACCGGGGAGCTGTTTTTT. Encoded protein: CASNRGESNTGELFF.

This clonotype was recorded at least ten times. The genes are TRBV20-1 and TRBJ2-3; D is perhaps TRBD1 or TRBD2 (5 bases each). The CDR3 extends over 16 amino acids. Germline assignment: CDR1 DFQATT and CDR2 SNEGSKA (reference sequence). V was trimmed by 6 bases and J by 0 bases, leaving 19 bases between them. The CDR3 DNA follows: TGCAGTGCAACGCGAGTACGGGGCACTAGCACAGATACGCAGTATTTT. Translating it yields CSATRVRGTSTDTQYF.

This clonotype was detected ten times or more. This rearrangement joins TRBV5-1 to TRBJ2-6; weak D call: TRBD1 (5 bases). CDR3 length: 15 residues. From germline, CDR1 is SGHRS and CDR2 YFSETQ. Trimming removed 6 bases at V and 1 base at J, with 11 bases between. The CDR3 DNA reads as TGCGCCAGCACTCCAGGGCTTTCTGGGGCCAACGTCCTGACTTTC. Protein: CASTPGLSGANVLTF.

This clonotype was counted a few times. This chain connects TRBV7-9 to TRBJ1-4; no firm D call. Trimming left V 3 bases short and J 7 bases short, with 3 bases between. CDR1 is SEHNR, CDR2 FQNEAQ, per germline (reference sequence). There are 11 residues in the CDR3. The CDR3 protein is CASSFTEKLFF. CDR3 coding DNA: TGTGCCAGCAGCTTTACTGAAAAACTGTTTTTT.

This clonotype was found many times. The CDR3 spells CSARQNLHGIYEQYF. The CDR3 DNA reads as TGCAGTGCTAGACAAAACCTACACGGGATCTACGAGCAGTACTTC. The rearrangement links TRBV20-1 to TRBJ2-7, with a weak D call TRBD2 (5 bases). The CDR3 consists of 15 residues. V was pared by 2 bases and J by 3 bases, with 17 bases between. The germline gives CDR1 DFQATT, CDR2 SNEGSKA (reference sequence).